The next 12 T cell receptor beta chains were all read from a single sample in a study of spatial heterogeneity in lung cancer. Broader study findings: Tumoral mutation counts were tracked by counts of expanded intratumoral alpha and beta TCRs.

TCRdb analysed the 5' RACE reads with MiXCR anew, one entry per CDR3 protein. The sample shows about 10,000 distinct CDR3 sequences, approximately 5.8% of them seen only once. The antigens for these receptors are not known. The time point was: sample taken at primary tumor resection. Specimen: lung tumor tissue, collected at surgery. These receptors came from a male donor with early-stage non-small cell lung cancer.

This clonotype is labeled as medium-sized. A library made for alpha chains picked up this beta chain off target, so its size means little. The gene calls are TRBV7-8 and TRBJ2-7; TRBD1 might be the D (6 bases). The CDR3 extends over 16 amino acids. Germline assignment: CDR1 SGHVS and CDR2 FQNEAQ. Trimming took 4 bases from V and 5 from J, leaving 21 bases between them. The CDR3 is CASSSLQGFGLNEQYF. In DNA form, the CDR3 reads TGTGCCAGCAGCTCCCTACAGGGTTTTGGGCTTAACGAGCAGTACTTC.

This clonotype appeared many times. The library was designed around alpha chains, so this beta chain is a stray read whose abundance carries little weight. In nucleotides, the CDR3 is TGTGCCAGCAGTCAGGGGGGCTATGGCACAGATACGCAGTATTTT. Its translation: CASSQGGYGTDTQYF. V usage is TRBV12-3 or TRBV12-4 and J usage is TRBJ2-3, with D tentatively TRBD1 (7 bases). The CDR3 length is 15 residues. V was clipped by 5 bases and J by 1 base, with 13 bases between them.

This clonotype was counted only a few times. This beta chain was picked up by a library intended for alpha chains and is off target, so its count carries little meaning. The chain uses TRBV20-1 and TRBJ2-3; TRBD1 is a possible D gene (5 bases). This CDR3 contains 14 residues. V was clipped by 3 bases and J by 4 bases, with 14 bases between them. Germline values: CDR1 DFQATT, CDR2 SNEGSKA (reference sequence). The CDR3 sequence is CSARGRADADTQYF. The CDR3 DNA is TGCAGTGCTAGGGGCAGGGCAGATGCAGATACGCAGTATTTT.

Points on this clonotype: Found in a library prepared for alpha chains, this beta chain is an off-target read, and its abundance has little meaning. The chain couples TRBV12-3 or TRBV12-4 to TRBJ2-7; TRBD1 might be the D (6 bases). The ends were cut back, 5 bases at V and 3 bases at J, with 11 bases in the middle. The CDR3 length is 13 residues. CDR3 sequence reads: CASSLGQIYEQYF. The CDR3 nucleotides are TGTGCCAGCAGTCTCGGACAGATCTACGAGCAGTACTTC.

Many counts were recorded for this clonotype. The library was built for alpha chains, so this beta chain is an off-target read and its size means little. The gene calls are TRBV5-4 and TRBJ1-2; D gene ambiguous. Trimming shortened V by 5 bases and J by 4 bases, and 15 bases separated the two germline ends. The germline gives CDR1 SGHNT, CDR2 YYREEE (reference sequence). CDR3 length equals 14 residues. The CDR3 spells CASSLNQRVYGYTF. The CDR3, as DNA: TGTGCCAGCAGTTTAAACCAGCGGGTCTATGGCTACACCTTC.

This clonotype was detected ten times or more. This beta chain was picked up by a library intended for alpha chains and is off target, so its count carries little meaning. This chain uses TRBV7-3 with TRBJ2-3; the match to TRBD1 covers 10 bases. The CDR3 length is 16 residues. The V gene's germline CDR1 is SGHTA and CDR2 FQGTGA. With 5 bases clipped from V and 4 bases from J, the junction kept 9 bases outside the gene matches. The CDR3 here is CASSAKRTGGADTQYF. CDR3 nucleotide sequence: TGTGCCAGCAGCGCCAAGCGGACAGGGGGGGCAGATACGCAGTATTTT.

This clonotype was recorded at least ten times. One junction end disagrees with the germline gene, perhaps due to a read error. This beta chain is an off-target read within a library intended for alpha chains, so its frequency means little. DNA of the CDR3: TGTGCCAGCAGACAAGGGCCCAGAGGTCAGCCCCAGCATTTT. Translated: CASRQGPRGQPQHF. The chain is built from TRBV3-1 and TRBJ1-5, with D unclear. The CDR3 is 14 amino acids. The germline CDR1 and CDR2 sequences are LGHDT and YNNKEL (reference sequence).

This clonotype was seen a few times. The library was designed around alpha chains, so this beta chain is a stray read whose abundance carries little weight. The CDR3 DNA follows: TGTGCCAGCAGCTCTGCGGGACGGAACACAGATACGCAGTATTTT. Protein sequence: CASSSAGRNTDTQYF. The chain employs TRBV7-2 and TRBJ2-3; tentative D call: TRBD2 (6 bases). Germline values: CDR1 SGHTA, CDR2 FQGNSA. Trimming shortened V by 4 bases and J by 2 bases, and 13 bases separated the two germline ends. The CDR3 has 15 residues.

This clonotype was seen repeatedly, ten times or more. This beta chain is an unintended read in a library built for alpha chains; its size means little. The rearrangement joins TRBV4-1 to TRBJ1-1; no firm D call. Germline V gene lookup returns CDR1 MGHRA and CDR2 YSYEKL. V lost 4 bases, J lost 1 base, and 13 bases lay in between. CDR3 size: 15 residues. This CDR3 is CASSPLSNQNTEAFF. DNA of the CDR3: TGCGCCAGCAGCCCCCTCTCCAACCAGAACACTGAAGCTTTCTTT.

On this clonotype itself: This beta chain lies outside the target of a library built for alpha chains; its clone size means little. CDR3 sequence (DNA): TGCGCCAGCAGCCCCGGTCACAGGGTCCACACTGAAGCTTTCTTT. Translating it yields CASSPGHRVHTEAFF. The genes are TRBV5-1 and TRBJ1-1; maybe TRBD1 (6 bases). Germline CDR1 SGHRS, CDR2 YFSETQ. Deletions cut 4 bases from V and 3 bases from J, with 16 bases between. CDR3 length: 15 residues. Filled out from reference TRBV5-1 and TRBJ1-1, the complete variable domain reads KAGVTQTPRYLIKTRGQQVTLSCSPISGHRSVSWYQQTPGQGLQFLFEYFSETQRNKGNFPGRFSGRQFSNSRSEMNVSTLELGDSALYLCASSPGHRVHTEAFFGQGTRLTVV.

This clonotype was observed at least ten times. Within a library made for alpha chains, this beta chain is off target, and its count is uninformative. The chain uses TRBV5-1 and TRBJ1-1, with 9 bases identical to TRBD1. Germline CDR1 SGHRS, CDR2 YFSETQ. CDR3 size: 16 residues. V was pared by 5 bases and J by 4 bases, with 12 bases of the junction left unmatched. CDR3 amino acids: CASSRFSGQGSTEAFF. The CDR3 nucleotides are TGCGCCAGCAGTCGATTCTCGGGACAGGGCTCCACTGAAGCTTTCTTT.

This clonotype was recorded at least ten times. This beta chain is an off-target read within a library intended for alpha chains, so its frequency means little. This chain connects TRBV11-3 to TRBJ1-3, with D possibly being TRBD1 (5 bases). The V and J ends lost 1 base and 3 bases respectively, with 10 bases between them. The germline gives CDR1 SGHNT, CDR2 YENEEA. The CDR3 sequence is 15 residues long. The DNA for the CDR3 is TGTGCCAGCAGCTTAGCCGGGGCGAGTGGAAACACCATATATTTT. This encodes CASSLAGASGNTIYF.